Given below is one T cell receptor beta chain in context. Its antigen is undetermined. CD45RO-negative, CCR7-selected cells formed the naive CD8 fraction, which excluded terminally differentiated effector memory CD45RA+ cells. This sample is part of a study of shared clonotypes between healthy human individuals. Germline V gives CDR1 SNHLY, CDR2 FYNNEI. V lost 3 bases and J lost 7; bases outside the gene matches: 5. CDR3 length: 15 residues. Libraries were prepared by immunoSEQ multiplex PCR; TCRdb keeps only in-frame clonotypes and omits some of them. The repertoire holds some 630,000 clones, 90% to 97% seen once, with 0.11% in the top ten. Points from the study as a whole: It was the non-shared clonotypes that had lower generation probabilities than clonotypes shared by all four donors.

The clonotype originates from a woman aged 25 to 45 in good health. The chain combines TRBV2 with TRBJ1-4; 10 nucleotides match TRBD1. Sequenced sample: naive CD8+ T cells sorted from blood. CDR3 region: CASSDSTGGREKLFF. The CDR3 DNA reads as TGTGCCAGCAGTGATTCGACAGGGGGCCGTGAAAAACTGTTTTTT.